This T cell receptor (beta chain) appears in the sequencing data of a study of blood T cell repertoires in COVID-19. Study overall: COVID-19 samples, acute and convalescent, were from the United States, Italy and Spain.

The CDR3 sequence is 12 residues long. Germline lookup yields CDR1 SNHLY and CDR2 FYNNEI. V lost 3 bases and J 10 bases, leaving 12 bases between the germline ends. Under the authors' procedure: Amplified reference gene primers provided the basis for estimating nucleated cell counts. TCRdb's table, derived via immunoSEQ multiplex PCR, lists solely in-frame clones and lacks some. That table is the source of V, J and clone size, and D and trimming were worked out from the DNA. The sample consists of 89,000 or so clones, roughly 96% of them appearing once. Specimen: peripheral blood. This chain connects TRBV2 to TRBJ1-2; D is unclear. The TCR comes from a human donor with active COVID-19. The donor label of this sample is uncertain. CDR3 in DNA: TGTGCCAGCAGTGAGCGAAGCCTAGCCTACACCTTC. This gives the protein CASSERSLAYTF. Full variable domain (remainder filled in from reference TRBV2 and TRBJ1-2): EPEVTQTPSHQVTQMGQEVILRCVPISNHLYFYWYRQILGQKVEFLVSFYNNEISEKSEIFDDQFSVERPDGSNFTLKIRSTKLEDSAMYFCASSERSLAYTFGSGTRLTVV.